This T cell receptor beta chain is drawn from a study of cytomegalovirus exposure and HLA in healthy donors. Per germline, CDR1 SGDLS and CDR2 YYNGEE. Trimming shortened V by 3 bases and J by 3 bases, and 19 bases separated the two germline ends. This CDR3 contains 17 residues. The PCR used 60 Vbeta and 13 Jbeta primers. The protocol was immunoSEQ multiplex PCR, while the TCRdb copy is restricted to in-frame clones and leaves out a portion. Here the sample spans approximately 120,000 clones, about 81% being singletons. This sequence joins TRBV9 and TRBJ1-3; D not resolved. The clonotype was recovered from a woman under 40 in good health and CMV-seronegative. The sequenced material came from PBMCs. CDR3 nucleotide sequence: TGTGCCAGCAGCGCTCAGAGAGGGAACCTCGGTGGAAACACCATATATTTT. It specifies CASSAQRGNLGGNTIYF.